The T cell receptor beta chain described here comes from a study of naive and memory T cell subsets. Germline V gene data show CDR1 as LGHNT and CDR2 as FRNRAP. Between the trimmed V and J ends, which lost 6 bases and 2 bases, there was a span of 4 bases. CDR3 length equals 11 residues. Both TRBC1 and TRBC2 were covered by a beta constant-region primer of two equimolar oligonucleotides. Nested alpha and beta constant-region primers with the SP2 primer drove four PCR rounds on ligated cDNA. MiXCR, run by TCRdb on the UMI-ligation and nested PCR reads, gives a single entry per CDR3 protein. This sample has 95,000 to 150,000 distinct CDR3 sequences, with approximately 37% found just once.

The J gene is TRBJ1-1, the V gene TRBV12-5, with no clear D. Source material: central memory CD4+ T cells from blood. The sequence derives from a human donor in good health. The CDR3 reads CASGQNTEAFF. In DNA, the CDR3 is TGTGCTAGTGGCCAAAACACTGAAGCTTTCTTT.